Listed below are T cell receptor beta chains from one sample, sequenced in a study of metastatic and nonmetastatic thyroid tumors. With MiXCR, TCRdb reprocessed the PCR reads. Of roughly 34,000 clones detected, 35% appear once; the ten largest clones hold approximately 22%. What was sequenced was tumor tissue. These receptors all stem from a female donor with papillary thyroid cancer or a benign thyroid nodule (not recorded which). Some clones in this sample may be carry-over from other donors' samples. CDR3s include the opening cysteine and the closing phenylalanine or tryptophan. A D gene is named only where the DNA matches it firmly. For some rows the clone size is stated as once, few or many, or as a class when expanded; others skip it.

size: NA; length: 13; V: TRBV5-1; D: TRBD2; J: TRBJ2-7; CDR3: CASSFGGGYEQYF; DNA: TGCGCCAGCAGCTTCGGGGGAGGGTACGAGCAGTACTTC
size: NA; length: 15; V: TRBV5-1; D: NA; J: TRBJ2-3; CDR3: CASSLDADLTDTQYF; DNA: TGCGCCAGCAGCTTGGACGCGGACCTCACAGATACGCAGTATTTT
size: few; length: 13; V: TRBV28; D: TRBD1; J: TRBJ1-2; CDR3: CASSCDREDGYTF; DNA: TGTGCCAGCAGTTGTGACAGGGAGGATGGCTACACCTTC
size: NA; length: 15; V: TRBV2; D: NA; J: TRBJ1-3; CDR3: CASSDRSGQRNTIYF; DNA: TGTGCCAGCAGTGATAGGAGCGGACAGAGAAACACCATATATTTT
size: NA; length: 12; V: TRBV6-2/TRBV6-3; D: NA; J: TRBJ2-7; CDR3: CASSPRGYEQYF; DNA: TGTGCCAGCAGTCCCCGGGGCTACGAGCAGTACTTC
size: NA; length: 14; V: TRBV28; D: NA; J: TRBJ1-2; CDR3: CASSLSPGHYGYTF; DNA: TGTGCCAGCAGTTTATCCCCAGGCCACTATGGCTACACCTTC
size: NA; length: 16; V: TRBV9; D: TRBD2; J: TRBJ2-2; CDR3: CASSVSPGRMAGELFF; DNA: TGTGCCAGCAGCGTATCCCCCGGGAGGATGGCCGGGGAGCTGTTTTTT
size: NA; length: 13; V: TRBV7-9; D: NA; J: TRBJ2-7; CDR3: CASSLGGNYEQYF; DNA: TGTGCCAGCAGCTTGGGCGGCAACTACGAGCAGTACTTC
size: few; length: 15; V: TRBV6-1; D: NA; J: TRBJ1-3; CDR3: CASSLRDSSGNTIYF; DNA: TGTGCCAGCAGTCTCCGGGACTCGTCTGGAAACACCATATATTTT
size: few; length: 13; V: TRBV2; D: NA; J: TRBJ1-2; CDR3: CASSLQSQEGYTF; DNA: TGTGCCAGCAGTCTACAGTCCCAAGAGGGCTACACCTTC
size: NA; length: 13; V: TRBV20-1; D: TRBD1; J: TRBJ1-2; CDR3: CSARSRGQGGYTF; DNA: TGCAGTGCTAGAAGTAGGGGGCAGGGTGGCTACACCTTC
size: NA; length: 13; V: TRBV6-1; D: NA; J: TRBJ1-5; CDR3: CASSGIDGQPQHF; DNA: TGTGCCAGCAGTGGTATAGACGGTCAGCCCCAGCATTTT
size: few; length: 15; V: TRBV19; D: NA; J: TRBJ1-6; CDR3: CASRVSGHHNSPLHF; DNA: TGTGCCAGTAGGGTCTCTGGGCACCATAATTCACCCCTCCACTTT
size: NA; length: 13; V: TRBV6-1; D: NA; J: TRBJ1-1; CDR3: CASSRELGTEAFF; DNA: TGTGCCAGCAGTCGAGAGTTGGGCACTGAAGCTTTCTTT
size: NA; length: 13; V: TRBV7-9; D: NA; J: TRBJ1-3; CDR3: CASQSGIGNTIYF; DNA: TGTGCCAGCCAAAGTGGGATTGGAAACACCATATATTTT
size: few; length: 13; V: TRBV25-1; D: NA; J: TRBJ1-3; CDR3: CASSPRGRNTIYF; DNA: TGTGCCAGCAGTCCACGGGGGCGAAACACCATATATTTT
size: NA; length: 15; V: TRBV27; D: TRBD1; J: TRBJ1-3; CDR3: CASSLRTGTGNTIYF; DNA: TGTGCCAGCAGTTTAAGGACAGGGACTGGAAACACCATATATTTT
size: NA; length: 14; V: TRBV9; D: NA; J: TRBJ2-2; CDR3: CASSVRGETGELFF; DNA: TGTGCCAGCAGCGTAAGGGGGGAAACCGGGGAGCTGTTTTTT
size: NA; length: 13; V: TRBV19; D: NA; J: TRBJ2-1; CDR3: CASTDPPYNEQFF; DNA: TGTGCCAGTACTGACCCCCCCTACAATGAGCAGTTCTTC
size: NA; length: 13; V: TRBV2; D: TRBD1; J: TRBJ1-2; CDR3: CASSYRGQGGYTF; DNA: TGTGCCAGCAGTTACAGGGGGCAGGGCGGCTACACCTTC
size: few; length: 17; V: TRBV11-2; D: TRBD1; J: TRBJ2-1; CDR3: CASSLGSRGRGYNEQFF; DNA: TGTGCCAGCAGCTTAGGATCCAGGGGGCGAGGGTACAATGAGCAGTTCTTC
size: NA; length: 15; V: TRBV2; D: TRBD2; J: TRBJ2-1; CDR3: CASSDGTSAYNEQFF; DNA: TGTGCCAGCAGTGACGGGACTAGCGCTTACAATGAGCAGTTCTTC
size: NA; length: 13; V: TRBV2; D: NA; J: TRBJ1-2; CDR3: CASSDNRVDGYTF; DNA: TGTGCCAGCAGTGACAACAGGGTGGATGGCTACACCTTC
size: NA; length: 14; V: TRBV20-1; D: NA; J: TRBJ2-7; CDR3: CSALGQRSSYEQYF; DNA: TGCAGTGCCCTCGGCCAGCGGAGCTCCTACGAGCAGTACTTC
size: NA; length: 14; V: TRBV15; D: NA; J: TRBJ2-7; CDR3: CATSMSGFRYEQYF; DNA: TGTGCCACCAGCATGTCAGGGTTTCGGTACGAGCAGTACTTC
size: NA; length: 14; V: TRBV28; D: NA; J: TRBJ2-2; CDR3: CASSSGTRTGELFF; DNA: TGTGCCAGCAGTTCCGGGACTCGCACCGGGGAGCTGTTTTTT
size: NA; length: 15; V: TRBV4-3; D: TRBD1; J: TRBJ1-5; CDR3: CASSRGTGLNQPQHF; DNA: TGCGCCAGCAGCCGGGGGACAGGGCTCAATCAGCCCCAGCATTTT
size: NA; length: 13; V: TRBV6-1; D: NA; J: TRBJ2-3; CDR3: CASAQGSPDTQYF; DNA: TGTGCCAGCGCACAGGGTTCCCCAGATACGCAGTATTTT
size: NA; length: 15; V: TRBV28; D: TRBD2; J: TRBJ2-5; CDR3: CASSTLAGDQETQYF; DNA: TGTGCCAGCAGTACCCTAGCGGGGGATCAAGAGACCCAGTACTTC
size: few; length: 14; V: TRBV10-3; D: NA; J: TRBJ1-5; CDR3: CAISEGTASQPQHF; DNA: TGTGCCATCAGTGAAGGGACTGCCAGCCAGCCCCAGCATTTT
size: NA; length: 12; V: TRBV11-1; D: TRBD1; J: TRBJ1-2; CDR3: CASSLEGAGYTF; DNA: TGTGCCAGCAGCTTAGAGGGGGCTGGCTACACCTTC
size: NA; length: 14; V: TRBV3-1; D: NA; J: TRBJ1-2; CDR3: CASSQASGQGLYTF; DNA: TGTGCCAGCAGCCAAGCGTCGGGGCAGGGGCTATACACCTTC
size: few; length: 13; V: TRBV6-6; D: TRBD1; J: TRBJ2-7; CDR3: CASSYGQGDEQYF; DNA: TGTGCCAGCAGTTACGGACAGGGCGACGAGCAGTACTTC
size: few; length: 15; V: TRBV6-1; D: NA; J: TRBJ2-7; CDR3: CASSPRTDFSYEQYF; DNA: TGTGCCAGCAGTCCCCGGACAGACTTCTCCTACGAGCAGTACTTC
size: NA; length: 16; V: TRBV16; D: NA; J: TRBJ2-1; CDR3: CASSQLITGADNEQFF; DNA: TGTGCCAGCAGCCAATTAATTACGGGGGCAGACAATGAGCAGTTCTTC
size: few; length: 12; V: TRBV6-2/TRBV6-3; D: NA; J: TRBJ2-7; CDR3: CASSGSIYEQYF; DNA: TGTGCCAGCAGTGGATCCATCTACGAGCAGTACTTC
size: few; length: 16; V: TRBV6-2/TRBV6-3; D: NA; J: TRBJ1-2; CDR3: CASSYFSASANYGYTF; DNA: TGTGCCAGCAGTTACTTCTCCGCATCTGCTAACTATGGCTACACCTTC
size: many; length: 15; V: TRBV6-1; D: NA; J: TRBJ2-2; CDR3: CASSEGHRESGELFF; DNA: TGTGCCAGCAGTGAAGGACATAGGGAATCCGGGGAGCTGTTTTTT
size: NA; length: 17; V: TRBV7-9; D: NA; J: TRBJ1-4; CDR3: CASSPGPPSVRPEKLFF; DNA: TGTGCCAGCAGCCCAGGACCACCCAGCGTGAGGCCTGAAAAACTGTTTTTT
size: NA; length: 16; V: TRBV15; D: NA; J: TRBJ2-7; CDR3: CATSREGWVGSYEQYF; DNA: TGTGCCACCAGCAGAGAGGGTTGGGTGGGCTCCTACGAGCAGTACTTC
size: few; length: 14; V: TRBV5-1; D: NA; J: TRBJ2-2; CDR3: CASSLGQNTGELFF; DNA: TGCGCCAGCAGCTTGGGTCAGAACACCGGGGAGCTGTTTTTT
size: few; length: 16; V: TRBV27; D: NA; J: TRBJ2-2; CDR3: CASSLFDSGATGELFF; DNA: TGTGCCAGCAGTTTATTTGATAGCGGAGCCACCGGGGAGCTGTTTTTT
size: NA; length: 14; V: TRBV20-1; D: NA; J: TRBJ1-1; CDR3: CSARDPGAVTEAFF; DNA: TGCAGTGCTAGAGACCCGGGGGCAGTCACTGAAGCTTTCTTT
size: few; length: 13; V: TRBV28; D: NA; J: TRBJ1-2; CDR3: CASSSGLQYGYTF; DNA: TGTGCCAGCAGTTCGGGACTTCAATATGGCTACACCTTC
size: few; length: 16; V: TRBV6-1; D: TRBD1; J: TRBJ2-3; CDR3: CASSKGQGRSTDTQYF; DNA: TGTGCCAGCAGTAAGGGACAGGGACGGAGCACAGATACGCAGTATTTT
size: once; length: 13; V: TRBV18; D: NA; J: TRBJ2-7; CDR3: CASSRDWGEEQYF; DNA: TGTGCCAGCTCACGAGACTGGGGCGAGGAGCAGTACTTC
size: NA; length: 15; V: TRBV12-3/TRBV12-4; D: NA; J: TRBJ2-2; CDR3: CASSVTHLGAGELFF; DNA: TGTGCCAGCAGTGTAACACACCTGGGTGCCGGGGAGCTGTTTTTT
size: NA; length: 14; V: TRBV5-6; D: NA; J: TRBJ2-1; CDR3: CASSSVGSNNEQFF; DNA: TGTGCCAGCAGCTCAGTGGGGAGCAACAATGAGCAGTTCTTC